This T cell receptor beta chain is from a study of cytomegalovirus exposure and HLA in healthy donors (TCRdb year 2017). Context from the whole study: According to an earlier analysis of a few hundred of the donors, 150 million to 200 million T cells yielded 90 million to 130 million unique TCR beta sequences and about 280 Gb of sequence data. Rather than using new phenotypic data, the later analysis identified candidate immune exposures from TCR beta sequences and from how often those sequences occurred across donors. Of the approximately 400 genotyped donors, less than 90% were placed in the genetic ancestry cluster associated with self-reported Caucasian donors. Donor age, sex, ethnicity and CMV serostatus were compiled alongside the repertoire data. Along with the approximately 700-subject first cohort, a separate validation cohort of approximately 110 different subjects was used. Class I and class II HLA loci were covered by the typing at four-digit resolution. The study used immunosequencing to profile the T cell repertoires of several hundred subjects and linked those repertoires to cytomegalovirus serostatus. The study aimed to test whether signatures of past pathogen exposure could be identified by cataloging public T cell receptors. Approximately 300 gigabases of sequencing data and 75 million to 85 million unique TCR sequences made up an early release that covered roughly 670 HLA-typed donors. Among several hundred genotyped donors of the cohort, an average of about 220,000 unique TCR beta nucleotide sequences was sequenced per donor, of which about 18% were non-productive. The number of typed donors differed by locus: about 620-640 for A, B, C, DRB1 and DQB1; 500 to 550 for DQA1; over 600 for DPA1; and roughly 490 for DPB1. Every discovery cohort repertoire had been produced on one sequencing platform. In a later analysis, previously published TCR beta repertoires from fewer than 750 donors were re-analyzed and high-resolution HLA genotyping was added so that TCR occurrence patterns could be studied. A later genetic analysis used genome-wide SNP genotypes for about 65% of the roughly 670 donors, treating that subset as a discovery cohort. An earlier analysis of around 580 of the donors used high-throughput TCR beta sequencing to judge whether each TCR beta V gene segment behaved as functional or pseudogenic. Because of strong linkage in the cohort, 5 or 6 DR-DQ haplotypes were treated as single units for association and clustering. To predict cytomegalovirus infection status, the study combined high-throughput TCR immunosequencing, statistical association of individual TCRs with disease status, and machine learning. Beyond this particular receptor, the publication reports: Strong co-occurrence of HLA alleles, especially DR and DQ, made assigning TCR associations to individual alleles difficult. Only TCR beta chains were sequenced in this cohort, and the absence of alpha or paired-chain data limited detectable features. Presence/absence analyses assumed roughly uniform sequencing depth across donors, an assumption that may not hold. Approximately 16 rarely observed V segments, including chromosome 9 orphons, were excluded from the earlier analysis of a few hundred of the donors because counts were too low. The study listed approximately 150 TCR beta chains as associated with cytomegalovirus. In a later analysis, several top co-occurrence clusters were reported to appear linked to parvovirus B19, influenza, CMV and Epstein-Barr virus. A later genetic analysis associated a missense DCLRE1C variant with V-gene and J-gene trimming of TCR beta chains, and an independent cohort replicated the association. Correlated functional status among segregating V segments might reflect linkage disequilibrium, but an unknown experimental factor could not be ruled out. Immune exposure information for the cohort was limited to CMV serostatus. Three of the identified cytomegalovirus-associated TCR beta chains were confirmed in vitro to be specific for cytomegalovirus antigens. A later analysis found that most CMV-associated TCR beta chains appeared HLA-restricted, with HLA associations seemingly driven largely by CMV exposure. A later analysis found that TCR association rates varied across HLA loci, with DRB1 alleles showing the most associated TCRs and HLA-C alleles the fewest. A later genetic analysis reported fewer N-insertions in productive TCRs among donors in an Asian-associated ancestry cluster than the 666-donor mean. A later analysis associated about 17,000 TCR beta sequences with specific HLA alleles at a false discovery rate of 0.05. Cytomegalovirus status was reported to be diagnosed by the classifier with high specificity and sensitivity in both the original and validation cohorts. An earlier analysis of approximately 590 of the donors showed that most TCR beta V segments appeared in productive rearrangements either about 87% or about 30% of the time, which broadly matched IMGT annotations. In a later analysis, HLA-associated TCR beta chains showed more clonal expansion and lower generation probabilities than non-associated chains that were equally common. The sequencing pipeline was judged likely to have produced a cluster of highly shared sequence variants as a technical artifact. Across donors, most TCR sequences were observed very rarely, whereas some public TCRs were present in many individuals. The 87-base-pair reads could not distinguish some IMGT-functional V segments, including TRBV6-2 and TRBV6-3, so those segments were excluded. A further reported finding was that TCR beta sequences accurately predicted the HLA-A and HLA-B alleles for most subjects in the first cohort. Because HLA typing was missing for some donors at each locus, association tests included only the typed subset. The authors suggested that the approach could potentially be generalized to other disease states and immunological phenotypes.

The cohort consisted of hundreds of healthy bone marrow donors. At the time of sampling, every cohort member was nominally healthy, though immune exposures that went unrecorded were likely present. The donor was CMV seronegative and belonged to the group of roughly 330 seronegative cohort members. A peripheral blood sample was provided by each donor, and peripheral blood mononuclear cells were used for TCR beta sequencing. Genomic DNA was extracted from the blood cell samples with the Qiagen DNeasy Blood Extraction Kit. In regard to this clone: No cognate antigen has been identified for it.

From the germline V gene (reference sequence), CDR1 is WNHNN and CDR2 is SYGVQD. V and J are trimmed by 7 bases and 0 bases, and the gene matches miss 7 bases of the junction. The CDR3 has 15 amino acids, counting the end cysteine and phenylalanine. The read is trimmed to its CDR3 DNA, 45 bases read in frame from base 1. The library was produced with the immunoSEQ multiplex PCR assay. A mixture of 60 forward primers for TCR Vbeta segments and 13 reverse primers for TCR Jbeta segments was used in the multiplex PCR. The CDR3 region of rearranged TCR beta genes was amplified from genomic DNA by a multiplex PCR assay. Amplified TCR beta libraries were sequenced as 87-base-pair reads on the Illumina HiSeq System. As for the original processing: A later analysis counted about 80 million unique TCR beta chains across the 666 repertoires, and 9 million to 14 million of these chains were shared by at least two donors. Raw reads were error-corrected and collapsed into unique sequences by a nearest-neighbor algorithm in which closely related sequences were merged to remove PCR and sequencing errors. V, D and J gene segments were assigned by aligning CDR3 sequences to IMGT reference sequences. For a sequence to be retained, a match of at least six nucleotides was required to both a V gene segment and a J gene segment. A rearrangement was called productive if the CDR3 had no stop codons and remained in frame with V and J, and every other rearrangement was called non-productive. CDR3 was defined by IMGT convention, running from the second conserved V-encoded cysteine to the conserved J-encoded phenylalanine. Sequences without an unambiguous match to a single V gene segment were excluded from the earlier analysis of over 500 of the donors. In an earlier analysis of approximately 550 of the donors, V segments were called functional above 56.7% productive rearrangements and were called segregating when the between-donor standard deviation exceeded 5%. A statistical classification framework was built for diagnosing cytomegalovirus status from the catalog of TCR beta chain sequences. In a later analysis, TCR nucleotide sequences were compared against IMGT/GENE-DB human TR gene sequences so that V and J genes could be assigned. A later analysis assigned CDR3 sequences and most-parsimonious VDJ recombination scenarios with the TCRdist pipeline. A later analysis defined each TCR beta chain by its CDR3 amino acid sequence plus V-gene family, and excluded reads lacking a unique V-gene family. As a way to deal with suspected cross-contamination and a sequencing artifact, a later analysis dropped roughly 620 nucleotide sequences that were highly shared and had low generation probability. A later analysis calculated a clonal expansion index for each public chain from normalized within-repertoire ranks of inferred template counts. In a later analysis, generation probabilities were computed using a VDJ recombination model fitted to out-of-frame rearrangements, and the results were checked against IGoR. A later analysis scored TCR-TCR, TCR-HLA and TCR-CMV co-occurrence with hypergeometric tests, applying a repertoire-size bias correction to TCR pairs. To estimate false discovery rates, a later analysis permuted the HLA or CMV assignments 20 times. In a later analysis, co-occurring TCRs were grouped using DBSCAN, and TCRdist sequence similarity was added for clustering within HLA-allele-positive subsets. Co-occurrence clustering excluded repertoires with fewer than 30,000 or more than 120,000 public chains, plus five with anomalous nucleotide sharing. Not all clones reach the TCRdb copy of this immuneACCESS table, which keeps in-frame sequences only. Checked studies attribute under half of the gap to unresolved V genes and leave the rest unexplained. That table furnishes V, J and clone size, whereas the DNA furnished D and trimming. This sample's table has entries for about 150,000 clones. 1.5% to 2% of the sample is taken by the ten largest.

This chain is built from TRBV10-1 and TRBJ1-1, with 8 bases in between that match TRBD1. What was sequenced was PBMCs. The TCR originated in a woman in her fifties or sixties in good health and CMV-seronegative. The base sequence is TGCGCCAGCACTATTACACAGGGGGTGAACACTGAAGCTTTCTTT. Its coded protein is CASTITQGVNTEAFF.